One sample yielded the 20 T cell receptor beta chains listed below, sequenced in a study of Ad26.COV2.S vaccination and SARS-CoV-2 variants. Treatment described: around 19 received Ad26.COV2.S at low or high dose, single or two shots; a few received placebo; per-sample allocation not given. Each sample was drawn 63 days after the first injection (of vaccine or placebo). Only in-frame clones appear in the TCRdb table, and some are missing; sequencing was by immunoSEQ multiplex PCR. The sample has some 250,000 clones, approximately 87% seen once; the top ten hold over 8.5%. Sequencing used peripheral blood, obtained in a trial of Ad26.COV2.S vaccine versus placebo. These receptors originate from a person between 18 and 60 years old who received the Ad26.COV2.S COVID-19 vaccine or a placebo.

Worth noting for this clone: An end of the junction differs from the germline gene, which may be a read error. V gene TRBV7-7 combines with J gene TRBJ2-5, with D possibly matching TRBD2 (5 bases). CDR1 and CDR2 from the germline V gene are SSHAT and FNYEAQ (reference sequence). The CDR3 has 18 residues. CDR3 DNA: TGTGCTAGCAGCTTATTTTCCGGGCCCTATGTGAGGAGGGAGACCCAGTACTTC. It is translated as CASSLFSGPYVRRETQYF.

The chain is built from TRBV7-2 and TRBJ1-2; 7 bases align to TRBD1. The V gene's germline CDR1 is SGHTA and CDR2 FQGNSA. Trimming cost V 4 bases and J 4 bases; bases outside gene matches: 9. The CDR3 has 15 residues. The CDR3 protein is CASSSRQGGTYGYTF. For the CDR3, the DNA is TGTGCCAGCAGCTCCCGACAGGGAGGAACCTATGGCTACACCTTC. The complete variable domain, with remaining parts taken from reference TRBV7-2 and TRBJ1-2, reads GAGVSQSPSNKVTEKGKDVELRCDPISGHTALYWYRQSLGQGLEFLIYFQGNSAPDKSGLPSDRFSAERTGGSVSTLTIQRTQQEDSAVYLCASSSRQGGTYGYTFGSGTRLTVV.

The chain links TRBV12-3 or TRBV12-4 to TRBJ2-5; D uncertain. Trimming left V 3 bases short and J 2 bases short, with 7 bases between. The CDR3 length is 13 residues. CDR3 residues: CASSFGRQETQYF. The CDR3 bases are TGTGCCAGCAGTTTCGGAAGGCAAGAGACCCAGTACTTC.

This clone was seen just once. The V call is TRBV7-3, the J call TRBJ2-1; 7 bases align to TRBD2. This CDR3 region has 14 residues. Trimming cost V 2 bases and J 7 bases; bases outside gene matches: 5. Germline CDR1 is SGHTA and CDR2 is FQGTGA. CDR3 sequence: CASSLFGLGNEQFF. The CDR3 coding sequence is TGTGCCAGCAGCTTATTCGGACTAGGAAATGAGCAGTTCTTC.

The CDR3 loop is CASSPLVSGSNQPQHF. CDR3 coding DNA: TGTGCCAGCAGCCCCCTAGTTTCGGGAAGCAATCAGCCCCAGCATTTT. V usage is TRBV7-9 and J usage is TRBJ1-5; D unresolved. The CDR3 covers 16 residues. V lost 5 bases and J 1 base, leaving 15 bases between the germline ends. Germline values: CDR1 SEHNR, CDR2 FQNEAQ (reference sequence).

The V and J genes are TRBV9 and TRBJ2-1, with TRBD1 matching over 7 bases. The germline CDR1 and CDR2 sequences are SGDLS and YYNGEE. J gave up 6 bases and V 2 bases, and 17 bases lay outside the gene matches. The CDR3 runs 18 residues. The CDR3 reads CASSVRPMTGWGVNEQFF. CDR3 nucleotides: TGTGCCAGCAGCGTCCGCCCTATGACAGGGTGGGGTGTCAATGAGCAGTTCTTC.

CDR3 protein: CASSYAWKNTEAFF. The CDR3 DNA reads TGTGCCAGCAGTTACGCCTGGAAGAACACTGAAGCTTTCTTT. The chain links TRBV6-2 or TRBV6-3 to TRBJ1-1; D gene ambiguous. CDR1 and CDR2 (germline): MNHEY, SVGEGT. V dropped 2 bases and J dropped 1 base, with 8 bases sitting between them. This CDR3 is 14 amino acids long.

V usage is TRBV7-8 and J usage is TRBJ1-1; 8 bases are a match to TRBD1. CDR1 is SGHVS and CDR2 is FQNEAQ in the germline V gene. Losses at the gene ends were 0 bases for V and 3 bases for J; bases not matched to a gene: 12. This CDR3 region has 18 residues. CDR3 sequence reads: CASSLALRGRGRDTEAFF. Here the CDR3 DNA reads TGTGCCAGCAGCTTAGCGCTCAGGGGCAGGGGGCGGGACACTGAAGCTTTCTTT.

The V gene is TRBV4-3, the J gene TRBJ1-5, with unresolved D. This CDR3 region has 14 residues. With 0 bases removed from V and 1 base from J, the gap between germline ends came to 4 bases. In germline, CDR1 is LGHNA, CDR2 YSLEER. The CDR3 protein is CASSQDHSNQPQHF. In DNA form, the CDR3 reads TGCGCCAGCAGCCAAGATCACAGCAATCAGCCCCAGCATTTT.

This clone was picked up one time. This sequence joins TRBV30 and TRBJ1-5, with no clear D. Germline loops: CDR1 GTSNPN, CDR2 SVGIG (reference sequence). The CDR3 is made up of 12 amino acids. Between the trimmed V and J ends, which lost 2 bases and 7 bases, there was a span of 9 bases. The CDR3 here is CAWSLVGQPQHF. The CDR3 DNA reads as TGTGCCTGGAGTTTGGTGGGGCAGCCCCAGCATTTT.

The count of this clone is one. The V gene is TRBV2, the J gene TRBJ2-2; 9 bases line up with TRBD1. Germline V CDR1 and CDR2: SNHLY, FYNNEI. The CDR3 has 15 amino acids. J was trimmed by 5 bases and V by 6 bases; bases with no gene match: 7. CDR3: CASRPIGTGTGELFF. CDR3 in DNA: TGTGCCAGCAGACCGATCGGGACAGGGACCGGGGAGCTGTTTTTT.

The chain is built from TRBV7-3 and TRBJ1-5, with D tentatively TRBD1 (6 bases). The CDR3 extends over 19 amino acids. Trimming left V 8 bases short and J 1 base short, with 27 bases between. Germline lookup yields CDR1 SGHTA and CDR2 FQGTGA. CDR3 DNA: TGTGCCAGCGCCCCTGGGGGGCAGGGAGGAAAAAGGAGCAATCAGCCCCAGCATTTT. The encoded protein is CASAPGGQGGKRSNQPQHF.

This clone appeared a single time. V is TRBV5-1 and J is TRBJ2-7; 8 bases agree with TRBD2. After removal of 2 bases from V and 0 bases from J, the junction contained 7 bases not matched to a gene. The germline gives CDR1 SGHRS, CDR2 YFSETQ. The CDR3 has 16 amino acids. The CDR3 nucleotides are TGCGCCAGCAGCTTAGGAGCGGGGGTTACCTCCTACGAGCAGTACTTC. Translation gives CASSLGAGVTSYEQYF.

The gene calls are TRBV6-1 and TRBJ1-3, with D unclear. This CDR3 is built from 14 residues. The V end lost 3 bases, the J end lost 4 bases, and 10 bases lay between the germline ends. Germline-derived CDR1 and CDR2 are MNHNS and SASEGT. Written as DNA, the CDR3 is TGTGCCAGCAGTGAGAAGGCCTCGGGAAACACCATATATTTT. Its translation is CASSEKASGNTIYF.

This chain joins TRBV28 and TRBJ2-3; tentative D call: TRBD2 (6 bases). This CDR3 comprises 12 residues. V lost 3 bases to trimming and J lost 7 bases, with 8 bases between them. Germline V lookup: CDR1 MDHEN, CDR2 SYDVKM. CDR3 coding DNA: TGTGCCAGCAGTTTCCGGGGGAATACGCAGTATTTT. This encodes CASSFRGNTQYF.

V usage is TRBV12-5 and J usage is TRBJ1-1; the D is unclear. V shed 7 bases and J shed 2 bases, with 20 bases lying between them. The CDR3 totals 16 residues. Germline CDR1 and CDR2: LGHNT and FRNRAP. As DNA, the CDR3 is TGTGCTAGTGCCCCCGAGGCTCTCCCTGGCAACACTGAAGCTTTCTTT. It yields the protein CASAPEALPGNTEAFF. The full variable domain, its missing parts supplied by reference TRBV12-5 and TRBJ1-1, is DARVTQTPRHKVTEMGQEVTMRCQPILGHNTVFWYRQTMMQGLELLAYFRNRAPLDDSGMPKDRFSAEMPDATLATLKIQPSEPRDSAVYFCASAPEALPGNTEAFFGQGTRLTVV.

The rearrangement links TRBV19 to TRBJ2-5, with 9 bases that match TRBD1. J was trimmed by 5 bases and V by 3 bases; bases with no gene match: 4. CDR3 length: 14 amino acids. Per the germline V gene, CDR1 is LNHDA and CDR2 is SQIVND (reference sequence). The CDR3 DNA is TGTGCCAGTAGTATGGACAGGGGTCGGGAGACCCAGTACTTC. It encodes CASSMDRGRETQYF.

The table lists this clone with a count of one. V usage is TRBV9 and J usage is TRBJ1-4; possibly TRBD1 for D (6 bases). This CDR3 contains 16 residues. V gave up 4 bases and J gave up 0 bases, with 13 bases separating them. Looked up from germline, CDR1 is SGDLS and CDR2 is YYNGEE. The CDR3 protein is CASSRTGFTTNEKLFF. CDR3 nucleotide sequence: TGTGCCAGCAGCCGCACAGGGTTCACAACTAATGAAAAACTGTTTTTT.

This clone occurred a few times. The chain couples TRBV9 to TRBJ1-2; D is unclear. Germline values: CDR1 SGDLS, CDR2 YYNGEE. V lost 0 bases and J 5 bases, leaving 11 bases between the germline ends. The CDR3 has 14 amino acids. The CDR3 sequence is CASSVDRRKYGYTF. The DNA for the CDR3 is TGTGCCAGCAGCGTAGATCGGAGAAAATATGGCTACACCTTC.

This chain links TRBV5-1 with TRBJ2-3; D is possibly TRBD2 (5 bases). The germline V and J ends were trimmed by 0 bases and 0 bases, with 11 bases remaining between them. CDR1 is SGHRS and CDR2 is YFSETQ in the germline V gene. This CDR3 is 16 amino acids long. The CDR3 DNA reads as TGCGCCAGCAGCTTGGCTCTAGCAGCTAGCACAGATACGCAGTATTTT. This encodes CASSLALAASTDTQYF.